Listed here are 11 T cell receptor beta chains from one sample, sequenced in a study of shared clonotypes between healthy human individuals. CD45RO-negative CD8 cells positively selected for CCR7 made up the naive population, which excluded terminally differentiated effector memory CD45RA+ cells. Using immunoSEQ multiplex PCR, the repertoire was profiled, and TCRdb retains in-frame clones only, with some absent. The repertoire has about 2 million clones, just under 95% of them found once; the top ten carry approximately 1.2%. The sequenced sample consisted of naive CD8+ T cells sorted from blood. The receptors stem from a man between 18 and 35 years old in good health.

CDR3 residues: CASSQQTGEEGYTF. CDR3 bases: TGTGCCAGCAGCCAACAGACAGGGGAAGAGGGCTACACCTTC. The chain combines TRBV7-9 with TRBJ1-2; TRBD1 agrees at 8 bases. The CDR3 runs to 14 residues. The V gene's germline CDR1 is SEHNR and CDR2 FQNEAQ (reference sequence). J gave up 8 bases and V 5 bases, and 10 bases lay outside the gene matches.

The rearrangement joins TRBV4-3 to TRBJ2-1, with 12 nucleotides matching TRBD2. V shed 8 bases and J 4 bases; nucleotides not matched to a gene: 9. The CDR3 covers 16 residues. Germline V gene sequence: CDR1 LGHNA, CDR2 YSLEER. This chain's CDR3 is CASSKLAGGLYNEQFF. Written as DNA, the CDR3 is TGCGCCAGCTCCAAACTAGCGGGAGGTTTATACAATGAGCAGTTCTTC.

About this clone: The identical CDR3 is also encoded by other nucleotide sequences in the sample. V usage is TRBV27 and J usage is TRBJ2-1, with D possibly TRBD2 on 5 matching bases. Per germline, CDR1 MNHEY and CDR2 SMNVEV (reference sequence). The CDR3 spans 12 residues. Trimming left V 5 bases short and J 7 bases short, with 9 bases between. CDR3: CASSRTGNEQFF. Here the CDR3 DNA reads TGTGCCAGCAGTCGGACGGGGAATGAGCAGTTCTTC.

The chain links TRBV28 to TRBJ1-4, with D possibly matching TRBD1 (5 bases). V dropped 5 bases and J dropped 4 bases, with 17 bases sitting between them. The length of the CDR3 is 16 residues. The V gene's germline CDR1 is MDHEN and CDR2 SYDVKM. The CDR3 sequence is CASSPPTGRLNEKLFF. In nucleotides, the CDR3 is TGTGCCAGCAGTCCCCCGACGGGACGCCTTAATGAAAAACTGTTTTTT.

This chain connects TRBV15 to TRBJ1-5, with TRBD1 matching 11 bases. Trimming removed 5 bases from V and 8 bases from J; junction bases left unmatched: 8. From germline, CDR1 is LNHNV and CDR2 YYDKDF (reference sequence). CDR3 length: 15 residues. The CDR3 coding sequence is TGTGCCACCAGCCCGGGACAGGGGGATTGGGAGCCCCAGCATTTT. This translates into CATSPGQGDWEPQHF.

The chain recombines TRBV9 with TRBJ2-3; 13 nucleotides align to TRBD2. Germline-derived CDR1 and CDR2 are SGDLS and YYNGEE. The V and J ends lost 4 bases and 2 bases, in that order; junction bases with no gene match: 10. CDR3 length: 18 amino acids. CDR3 bases: TGTGCCAGCAGCTTCGGACTAGCGGGAGCTACCGACACAGATACGCAGTATTTT. This translates into CASSFGLAGATDTDTQYF.

The rearrangement links TRBV25-1 to TRBJ1-1; tentative D call: TRBD1 (5 bases). Trimming removed 4 bases from V and 0 bases from J, with 12 bases in between. The V gene's germline CDR1 is MGHDK and CDR2 SYGVNS. CDR3 length: 15 amino acids. The CDR3 spells CASSARGDLNTEAFF. CDR3 bases: TGTGCCAGCAGTGCCCGGGGCGACCTGAACACTGAAGCTTTCTTT.

The V gene is TRBV2, the J gene TRBJ2-7; no clear D. V was clipped by 1 base and J by 5 bases, with 9 bases between them. The germline V gene encodes CDR1 SNHLY and CDR2 FYNNEI. The CDR3 totals 13 residues. CDR3 sequence: CASSEGTPNEQYF. CDR3 nucleotides: TGTGCCAGCAGTGAAGGGACCCCTAACGAGCAGTACTTC.

This clone was counted a single time. CDR3 residues: CAISESSPASSYNEQFF. CDR3 nucleotide sequence: TGTGCCATCAGTGAGTCGAGCCCCGCCAGCTCCTACAATGAGCAGTTCTTC. The chain has TRBV10-3 and TRBJ2-1; D uncertain. The CDR3 contains 17 residues. Trimming stripped 0 bases from V and 0 bases from J, with 12 bases between. Germline CDR1 is ENHRY and CDR2 is SYGVKD.

Comments on this clone: This sample includes further DNA sequences coding for the same CDR3. The chain links TRBV4-1 to TRBJ2-2; D call uncertain. The CDR3 has 13 amino acids. CDR1 is MGHRA, CDR2 YSYEKL, per germline. Trimming removed 0 bases from V and 5 bases from J, with 4 bases in between. CDR3 in amino acids: CASSQDGTGELFF. The CDR3 DNA is TGCGCCAGCAGCCAAGATGGGACCGGGGAGCTGTTTTTT.

The V call is TRBV28, the J call TRBJ2-3; D is unclear. From germline, CDR1 is MDHEN and CDR2 SYDVKM. Trimming took off 6 bases at V and 4 bases at J, with 17 bases between the two ends. The length of the CDR3 is 15 residues. The CDR3 spells CASRPTGLSPDTQYF. The DNA for the CDR3 is TGTGCCAGCAGACCCACGGGCCTATCCCCAGATACGCAGTATTTT.